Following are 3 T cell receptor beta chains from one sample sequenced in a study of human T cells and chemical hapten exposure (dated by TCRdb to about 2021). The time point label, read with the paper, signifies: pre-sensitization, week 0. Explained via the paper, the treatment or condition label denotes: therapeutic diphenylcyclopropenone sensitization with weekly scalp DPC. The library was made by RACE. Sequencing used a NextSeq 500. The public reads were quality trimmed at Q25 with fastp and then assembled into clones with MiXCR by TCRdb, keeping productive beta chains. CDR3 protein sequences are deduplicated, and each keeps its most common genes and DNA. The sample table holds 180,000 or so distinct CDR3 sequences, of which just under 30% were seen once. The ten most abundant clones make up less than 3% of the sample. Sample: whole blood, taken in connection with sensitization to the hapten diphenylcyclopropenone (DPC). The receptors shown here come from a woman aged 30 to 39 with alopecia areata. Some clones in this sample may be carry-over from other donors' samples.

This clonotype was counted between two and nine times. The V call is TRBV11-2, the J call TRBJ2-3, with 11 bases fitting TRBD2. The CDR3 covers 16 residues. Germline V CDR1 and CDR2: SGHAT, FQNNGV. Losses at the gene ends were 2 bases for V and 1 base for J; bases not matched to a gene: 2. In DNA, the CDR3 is TGTGCCAGCAGCTTAAAACTAGCGGGGGGCACAGATACGCAGTATTTT. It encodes CASSLKLAGGTDTQYF.

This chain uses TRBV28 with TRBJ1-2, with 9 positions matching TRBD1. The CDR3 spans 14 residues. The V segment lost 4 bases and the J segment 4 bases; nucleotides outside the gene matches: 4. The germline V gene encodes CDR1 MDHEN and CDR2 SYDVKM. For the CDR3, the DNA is TGTGCCAGCAGTTCCGGACAGGGGCGCTATGGCTACACCTTC. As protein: CASSSGQGRYGYTF.

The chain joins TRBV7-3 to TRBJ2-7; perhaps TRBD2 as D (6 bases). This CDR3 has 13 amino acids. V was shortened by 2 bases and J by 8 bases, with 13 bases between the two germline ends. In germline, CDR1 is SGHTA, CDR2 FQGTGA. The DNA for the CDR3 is TGTGCCAGCAGCTTAGAACCGGGACTTCAGCAGTACTTC. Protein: CASSLEPGLQQYF.